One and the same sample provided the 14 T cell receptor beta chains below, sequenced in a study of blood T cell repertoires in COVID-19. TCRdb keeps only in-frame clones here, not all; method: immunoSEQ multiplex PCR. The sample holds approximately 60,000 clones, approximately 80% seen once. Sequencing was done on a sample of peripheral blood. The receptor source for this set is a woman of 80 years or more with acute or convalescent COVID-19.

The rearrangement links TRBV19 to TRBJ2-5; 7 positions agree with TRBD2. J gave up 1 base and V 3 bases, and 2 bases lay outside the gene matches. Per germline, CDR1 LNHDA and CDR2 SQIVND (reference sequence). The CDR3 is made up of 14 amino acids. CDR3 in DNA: TGTGCCAGTAGTATGAGCGGGATCCAAGAGACCCAGTACTTC. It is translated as CASSMSGIQETQYF.

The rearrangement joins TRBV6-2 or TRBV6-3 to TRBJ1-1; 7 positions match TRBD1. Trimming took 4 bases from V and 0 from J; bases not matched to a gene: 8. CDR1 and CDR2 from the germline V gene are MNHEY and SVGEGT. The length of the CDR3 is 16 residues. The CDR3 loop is CASSSRTGLMNTEAFF. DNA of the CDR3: TGTGCCAGCAGTTCTCGGACAGGCCTCATGAACACTGAAGCTTTCTTT.

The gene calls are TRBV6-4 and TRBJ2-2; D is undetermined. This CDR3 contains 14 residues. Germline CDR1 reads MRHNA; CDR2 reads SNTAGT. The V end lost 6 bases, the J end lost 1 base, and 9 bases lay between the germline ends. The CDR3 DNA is TGTGCCAGCAGCCCTAGATTGAACACCGGGGAGCTGTTTTTT. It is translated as CASSPRLNTGELFF.

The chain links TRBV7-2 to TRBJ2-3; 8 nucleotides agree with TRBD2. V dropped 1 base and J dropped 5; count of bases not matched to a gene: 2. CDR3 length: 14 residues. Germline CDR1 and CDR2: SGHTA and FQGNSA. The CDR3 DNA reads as TGTGCCAGCAGCTTAGGCGGGGGGAGAGATACGCAGTATTTT. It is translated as CASSLGGGRDTQYF.

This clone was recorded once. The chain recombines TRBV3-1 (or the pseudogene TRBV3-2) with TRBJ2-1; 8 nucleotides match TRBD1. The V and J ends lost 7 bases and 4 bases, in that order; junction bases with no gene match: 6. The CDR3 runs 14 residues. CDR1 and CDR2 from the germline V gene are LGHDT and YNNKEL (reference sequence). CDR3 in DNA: TGTGCCAGCACCCGACAGGGGAGGTACAATGAGCAGTTCTTC. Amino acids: CASTRQGRYNEQFF.

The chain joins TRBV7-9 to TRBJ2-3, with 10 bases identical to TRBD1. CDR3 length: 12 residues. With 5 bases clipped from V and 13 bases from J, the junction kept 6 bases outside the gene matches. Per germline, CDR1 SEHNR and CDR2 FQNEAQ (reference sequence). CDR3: CASSPDRGREYF. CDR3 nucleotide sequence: TGTGCCAGCAGCCCGGACAGGGGGAGGGAGTATTTT.

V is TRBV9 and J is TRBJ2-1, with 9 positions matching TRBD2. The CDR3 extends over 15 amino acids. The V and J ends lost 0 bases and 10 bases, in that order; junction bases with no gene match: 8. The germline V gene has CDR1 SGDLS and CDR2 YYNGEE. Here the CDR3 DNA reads TGTGCCAGCAGCGTAGGGGCCAGCGGGAGGTCGGAGCAGTTCTTC. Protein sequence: CASSVGASGRSEQFF. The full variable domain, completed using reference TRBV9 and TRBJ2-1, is DSGVTQTPKHLITATGQRVTLRCSPRSGDLSVYWYQQSLDQGLQFLIQYYNGEERAKGNILERFSAQQFPDLHSELNLSSLELGDSALYFCASSVGASGRSEQFFGPGTRLTVL.

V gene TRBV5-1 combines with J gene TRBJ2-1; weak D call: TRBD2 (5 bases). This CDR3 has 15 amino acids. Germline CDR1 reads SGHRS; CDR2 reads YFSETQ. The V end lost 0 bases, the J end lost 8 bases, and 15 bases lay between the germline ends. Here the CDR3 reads CASSLGALSGHEQFF. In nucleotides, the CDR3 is TGCGCCAGCAGCTTGGGGGCCCTCAGCGGCCATGAGCAGTTCTTC. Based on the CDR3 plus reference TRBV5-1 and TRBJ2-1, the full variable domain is KAGVTQTPRYLIKTRGQQVTLSCSPISGHRSVSWYQQTPGQGLQFLFEYFSETQRNKGNFPGRFSGRQFSNSRSEMNVSTLELGDSALYLCASSLGALSGHEQFFGPGTRLTVL.

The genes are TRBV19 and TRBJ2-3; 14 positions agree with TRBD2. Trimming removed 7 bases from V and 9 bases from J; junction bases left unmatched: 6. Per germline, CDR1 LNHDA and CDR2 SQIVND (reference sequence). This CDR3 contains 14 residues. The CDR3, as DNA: TGTGCCAGTAAGGGGACTAGCGGGAGTAACACGCAGTATTTT. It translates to CASKGTSGSNTQYF.

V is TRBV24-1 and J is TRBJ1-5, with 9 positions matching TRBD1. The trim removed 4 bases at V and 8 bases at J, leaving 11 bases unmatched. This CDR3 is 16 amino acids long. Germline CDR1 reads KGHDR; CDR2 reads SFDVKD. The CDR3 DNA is TGTGCCACCAGTGACCCTCTGACAGGGGGTACGGAGCCCCAGCATTTT. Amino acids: CATSDPLTGGTEPQHF.

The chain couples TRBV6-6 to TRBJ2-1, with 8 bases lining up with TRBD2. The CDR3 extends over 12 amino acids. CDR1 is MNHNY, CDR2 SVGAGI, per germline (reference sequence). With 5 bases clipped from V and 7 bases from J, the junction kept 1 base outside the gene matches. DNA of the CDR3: TGTGCCAGCAGTCGGGGGGGTAATGAGCAGTTCTTC. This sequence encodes CASSRGGNEQFF.

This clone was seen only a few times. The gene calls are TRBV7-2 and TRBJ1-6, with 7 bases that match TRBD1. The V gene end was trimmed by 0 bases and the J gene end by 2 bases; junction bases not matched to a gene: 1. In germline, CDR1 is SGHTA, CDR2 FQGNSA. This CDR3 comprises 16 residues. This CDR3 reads CASSLADRAYNSPLHF. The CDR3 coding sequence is TGTGCCAGCAGCTTAGCCGACAGGGCCTATAATTCACCCCTCCACTTT.

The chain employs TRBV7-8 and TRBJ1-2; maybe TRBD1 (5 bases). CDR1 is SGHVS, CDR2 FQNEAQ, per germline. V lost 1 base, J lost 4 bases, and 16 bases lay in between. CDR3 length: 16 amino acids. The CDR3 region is CASSLGRRRGVYGYTF. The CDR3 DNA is TGTGCCAGCAGCTTAGGGCGTCGGAGGGGAGTCTATGGCTACACCTTC.

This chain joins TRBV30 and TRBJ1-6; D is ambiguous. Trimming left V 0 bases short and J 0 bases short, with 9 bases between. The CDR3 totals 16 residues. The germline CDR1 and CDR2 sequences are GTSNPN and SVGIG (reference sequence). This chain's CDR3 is CAWSVSGSSYNSPLHF. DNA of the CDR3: TGTGCCTGGAGTGTATCTGGGAGCTCCTATAATTCACCCCTCCACTTT.